The 19 T cell receptor beta chains in this list originate from one sample, sequenced in a study of blood T cell repertoires in COVID-19. Here immunoSEQ multiplex PCR was the method, and the copy in TCRdb shows in-frame clones only, minus some. The sample has some 290,000 clones; 90% are singletons. Source material: peripheral blood. Every receptor here comes from a middle-aged woman with COVID-19, enrolled during active disease.

The J gene is TRBJ1-3, the V gene TRBV19; D remains unclear. V lost 9 bases, J lost 0 bases, and 9 bases lay in between. There are 13 residues in the CDR3. The germline gives CDR1 LNHDA, CDR2 SQIVND (reference sequence). Here the CDR3 DNA reads TGTGCCAGCAGAGGTATCTCTGGAAACACCATATATTTT. It is translated as CASRGISGNTIYF.

As to this clone: The junction does not match germline at one end; this may be a read error. This chain joins TRBV7-7 and TRBJ2-3; maybe TRBD2 (6 bases). CDR1 is SSHAT, CDR2 FNYEAQ, per germline (reference sequence). The length of the CDR3 is 14 residues. The CDR3 region has the DNA TGTGCTAGCAGCGCGACCGGGACTACAGATACGCAGTATTTT. This encodes CASSATGTTDTQYF.

The chain is built from TRBV9 and TRBJ2-1; D is unclear. V dropped 1 base and J dropped 5 bases, with 13 bases sitting between them. The CDR3 spans 15 residues. Germline V lookup: CDR1 SGDLS, CDR2 YYNGEE. The CDR3 DNA reads as TGTGCCAGCAGCGTAACCGGGTGGTCACACAATGAGCAGTTCTTC. It codes for CASSVTGWSHNEQFF.

The chain employs TRBV5-1 and TRBJ2-7, with D unclear. The length of the CDR3 is 14 residues. Germline CDR1 is SGHRS and CDR2 is YFSETQ. V was pared by 4 bases and J by 2 bases, with 13 bases between. In DNA, the CDR3 is TGCGCCAGCAGCCCTTTTCCGACACCCTACGAGCAGTACTTC. Translated, it gives CASSPFPTPYEQYF. The variable domain in full, with the rest retrieved from reference TRBV5-1 and TRBJ2-7, is KAGVTQTPRYLIKTRGQQVTLSCSPISGHRSVSWYQQTPGQGLQFLFEYFSETQRNKGNFPGRFSGRQFSNSRSEMNVSTLELGDSALYLCASSPFPTPYEQYFGPGTRLTVT.

This clone was detected only a few times. The rearrangement links TRBV11-1 to TRBJ2-7; 7 bases are shared with TRBD2. The V segment lost 1 base and the J segment 0 bases; nucleotides outside the gene matches: 6. The CDR3 consists of 16 residues. CDR1 is SGHAT and CDR2 is FQDESV in the germline V gene (reference sequence). The CDR3 reads CASSLELAYTSYEQYF. The CDR3 coding sequence is TGTGCCAGCAGCTTAGAACTAGCGTATACCTCCTACGAGCAGTACTTC.

The chain links TRBV6-1 to TRBJ2-7; a possible D gene is TRBD1 (6 bases). The germline V gene encodes CDR1 MNHNS and CDR2 SASEGT. Trimming removed 2 bases from V and 4 bases from J, with 12 bases in between. This CDR3 contains 14 residues. Here the CDR3 reads CASSELGASYEQYF. CDR3 coding DNA: TGTGCCAGCAGTGAATTGGGGGCCTCATACGAGCAGTACTTC.

The table lists this clone with a count of one. This sequence joins TRBV28 and TRBJ1-4; 7 nucleotides line up with TRBD1. J lost 0 bases, V lost 3 bases, and 7 bases had no gene match. This CDR3 region has 17 residues. Per germline, CDR1 MDHEN and CDR2 SYDVKM. The CDR3 DNA follows: TGTGCCAGCAGTTTTGAGAGGGGGCGAACAACTAATGAAAAACTGTTTTTT. Its translation is CASSFERGRTTNEKLFF.

The rearrangement uses TRBV6-1 and TRBJ1-1; 9 bases are a match to TRBD1. The CDR3 is 20 amino acids. V gave up 0 bases and J gave up 10 bases; unmatched junction bases: 24. Per germline, CDR1 MNHNS and CDR2 SASEGT. The CDR3 sequence is CASSEALYNIVGTGSMGAFF. DNA for the CDR3: TGTGCCAGCAGTGAAGCACTTTATAACATTGTGGGGACAGGGAGTATGGGAGCTTTCTTT.

The CDR3 DNA sequence: TGTGCCAGCAGTTCCCCAACAGGGGGCCTTACTCAGCCCCAGCATTTT. Amino acids: CASSSPTGGLTQPQHF. The gene calls are TRBV28 and TRBJ1-5; 9 nucleotides align to TRBD1. CDR1 and CDR2 from the germline V gene are MDHEN and SYDVKM. The CDR3 spans 16 residues. The J segment lost 6 bases and the V segment lost 4 bases, leaving 10 bases of the junction unmatched.

This clone was counted once. CDR3 amino acids: CASSDIRGSSYNEQFF. CDR3 sequence (DNA): TGTGCCAGCAGTGACATCCGGGGGAGCTCCTACAATGAGCAGTTCTTC. The J gene is TRBJ2-1, the V gene TRBV6-1, with D perhaps TRBD2 (6 bases). CDR1 is MNHNS and CDR2 is SASEGT in the germline V gene. Deletions cut 3 bases from V and 0 bases from J, with 12 bases between. CDR3 length equals 16 residues.

The chain employs TRBV18 and TRBJ1-3; no reliable D call. The CDR3 is 14 residues long. The germline gives CDR1 KGHSH, CDR2 LQKENI. Trimming took off 6 bases at V and 8 bases at J, with 17 bases between the two ends. CDR3 nucleotides: TGTGCCAGCTCTCCGGGATTATCCTTAGACACCATATATTTT. This gives the protein CASSPGLSLDTIYF. Full variable domain (remainder filled in from reference TRBV18 and TRBJ1-3): NAGVMQNPRHLVRRRGQEARLRCSPMKGHSHVYWYRQLPEEGLKFMVYLQKENIIDESGMPKERFSAEFPKEGPSILRIQQVVRGDSAAYFCASSPGLSLDTIYFGEGSWLTVV.

In this sample, this clone turned up once. The gene calls are TRBV20-1 and TRBJ1-1; no reliable D call. The CDR3 is made up of 13 amino acids. V was clipped by 3 bases and J by 5 bases, with 13 bases between them. Per the germline V gene, CDR1 is DFQATT and CDR2 is SNEGSKA (reference sequence). The CDR3 here is CSASSGRGTEAFF. CDR3 sequence (DNA): TGCAGTGCTAGTTCGGGAAGAGGGACTGAAGCTTTCTTT.

V and J are TRBV11-3 and TRBJ2-7, with D perhaps TRBD1 (5 bases). The germline V gene has CDR1 SGHNT and CDR2 YENEEA. The V end lost 6 bases, the J end lost 4 bases, and 10 bases lay between the germline ends. The CDR3 totals 12 residues. In DNA, the CDR3 is TGTGCCAGCAGGCCAACAGGTTACGAGCAGTACTTC. As protein: CASRPTGYEQYF.

The chain couples TRBV12-5 to TRBJ1-1; D call uncertain. This CDR3 spans 15 amino acids. In germline, CDR1 is LGHNT, CDR2 FRNRAP. The V gene lost 0 bases and the J gene lost 4 bases, with 12 bases spanning the gap. The CDR3 coding sequence is TGTGCTAGTGGTTTGGTCGGAGGGTCGGGCACTGAAGCTTTCTTT. This gives the protein CASGLVGGSGTEAFF.

The V call is TRBV5-1, the J call TRBJ2-1; the match to TRBD1 covers 9 bases. CDR3 length equals 17 residues. CDR1 and CDR2 from the germline V gene are SGHRS and YFSETQ. V shed 4 bases, J shed 4 bases, and the junction held 12 bases outside the gene matches. DNA of the CDR3: TGCGCCAGCAGCCCGTTTGGCGGGACAGGGAGTTACAATGAGCAGTTCTTC. Protein sequence: CASSPFGGTGSYNEQFF.

The gene calls are TRBV7-3 and TRBJ2-2; D call uncertain. In germline, CDR1 is SGHTA, CDR2 FQGTGA. The CDR3 is 15 residues long. Trimming took off 1 base at V and 3 bases at J, with 9 bases between the two ends. The CDR3 is CASSLIPGYTGELFF. Here the CDR3 DNA reads TGTGCCAGCAGCTTAATACCCGGGTACACCGGGGAGCTGTTTTTT.

V and J are TRBV10-3 and TRBJ1-2; possibly TRBD1 for D (6 bases). Deletions cut 7 bases from V and 7 bases from J, with 16 bases between. The CDR3 loop spans 13 amino acids. CDR1 and CDR2 (germline): ENHRY, SYGVKD. CDR3 sequence reads: CAINPGQKSGYTF. CDR3 nucleotides: TGTGCCATCAATCCAGGACAGAAGTCTGGCTACACCTTC.

This clone has a handful of counts. The V gene is TRBV11-2, the J gene TRBJ1-1, with 10 bases identical to TRBD1. J gave up 4 bases and V 6 bases, and 2 bases lay outside the gene matches. Germline-derived CDR1 and CDR2 are SGHAT and FQNNGV. The CDR3 totals 13 residues. CDR3 in amino acids: CASRRTGGTEAFF. The CDR3 bases are TGTGCCAGCAGAAGGACAGGGGGCACTGAAGCTTTCTTT. Full variable domain (remainder filled in from reference TRBV11-2 and TRBJ1-1): EAGVAQSPRYKIIEKRQSVAFWCNPISGHATLYWYQQILGQGPKLLIQFQNNGVVDDSQLPKDRFSAERLKGVDSTLKIQPAKLEDSAVYLCASRRTGGTEAFFGQGTRLTVV.

The chain has TRBV18 and TRBJ2-1, with a weak D call TRBD2 (5 bases). Germline CDR1 is KGHSH and CDR2 is LQKENI. The CDR3 length is 14 residues. V shed 6 bases and J shed 4 bases, with 13 bases lying between them. CDR3 in DNA: TGTGCCAGCTCCGGGAAGGTAGATTACAATGAGCAGTTCTTC. It codes for CASSGKVDYNEQFF.